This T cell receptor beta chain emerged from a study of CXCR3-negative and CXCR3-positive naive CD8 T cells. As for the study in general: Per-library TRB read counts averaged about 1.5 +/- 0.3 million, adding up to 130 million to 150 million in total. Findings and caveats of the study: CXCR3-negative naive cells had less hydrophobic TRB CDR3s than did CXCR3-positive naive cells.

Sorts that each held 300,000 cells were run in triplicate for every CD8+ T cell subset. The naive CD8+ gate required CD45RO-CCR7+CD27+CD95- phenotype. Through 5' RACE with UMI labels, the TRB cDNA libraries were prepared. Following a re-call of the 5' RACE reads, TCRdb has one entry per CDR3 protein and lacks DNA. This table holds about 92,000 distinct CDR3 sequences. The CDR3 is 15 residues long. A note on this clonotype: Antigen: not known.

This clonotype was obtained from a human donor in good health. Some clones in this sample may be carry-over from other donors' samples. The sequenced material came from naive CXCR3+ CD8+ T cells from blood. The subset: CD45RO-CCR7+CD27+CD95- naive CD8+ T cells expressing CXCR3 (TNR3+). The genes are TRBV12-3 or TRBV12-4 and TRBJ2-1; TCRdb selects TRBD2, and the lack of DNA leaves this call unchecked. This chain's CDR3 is CASSPPSGSGSEQFF.